The rows below give T cell receptor beta chains drawn from one sample of a study of CXCR3-negative and CXCR3-positive naive CD8 T cells. TCRdb reprocessed the 5' RACE reads; each CDR3 protein has one entry and no DNA is given. Its table lists about 120,000 distinct CDR3 sequences. Sequencing input: naive CXCR3- CD8+ T cells from blood. These receptors came from a human donor in good health. Some clones in this sample may be carry-over from other donors' samples. Both conserved end residues are part of each CDR3.

18	TRBV7-2	TRBJ1-6	CASSLPEGRFGYNSPLHF
14	TRBV10-3	TRBJ2-7	CAISAASGTGEQYF
14	TRBV20-1	TRBJ1-1	CSAMGGKSGSEAFF
14	TRBV2	TRBJ2-7	CASSEAPAAYEQYF
17	TRBV23-1	TRBJ2-6	CASSRDRGRLGANVLTF
16	TRBV7-9	TRBJ1-5	CASSPTGTGETGPQHF
11	TRBV19	TRBJ2-3	CASGSADTQYF
15	TRBV5-1	TRBJ2-2	CASSFRDSNTGELFF
16	TRBV6-2/TRBV6-3	TRBJ1-6	CASTTPNRDTNSPLHF
14	TRBV27	TRBJ2-7	CASSLKAEAYEQYF
17	TRBV14	TRBJ1-2	CASSQEAGPLYGYGYTF
13	TRBV25-1	TRBJ1-2	CASSEPGAPGYTF
16	TRBV28	TRBJ1-2	CASSSPRRGLNYGYTF
14	TRBV5-1	TRBJ1-5	CASFDLWRRRPQHF
14	TRBV29-1	TRBJ2-2	CSVAGGKDTGELFF
13	TRBV29-1	TRBJ2-1	CSVEMPAYPEQFF